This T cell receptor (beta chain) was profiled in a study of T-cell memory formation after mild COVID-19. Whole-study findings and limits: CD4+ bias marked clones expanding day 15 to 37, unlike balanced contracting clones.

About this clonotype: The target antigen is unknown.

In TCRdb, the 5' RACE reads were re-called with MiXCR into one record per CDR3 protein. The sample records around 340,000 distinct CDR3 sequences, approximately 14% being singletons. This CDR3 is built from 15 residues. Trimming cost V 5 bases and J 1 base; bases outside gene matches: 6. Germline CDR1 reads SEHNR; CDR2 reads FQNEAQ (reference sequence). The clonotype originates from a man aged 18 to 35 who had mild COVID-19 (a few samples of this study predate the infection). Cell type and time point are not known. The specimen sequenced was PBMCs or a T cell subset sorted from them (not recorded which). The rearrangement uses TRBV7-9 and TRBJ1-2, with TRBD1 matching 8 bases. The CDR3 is CASSGDRGSNYGYTF. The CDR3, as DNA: TGTGCCAGCAGCGGAGACAGGGGTAGTAACTATGGCTACACCTTC.